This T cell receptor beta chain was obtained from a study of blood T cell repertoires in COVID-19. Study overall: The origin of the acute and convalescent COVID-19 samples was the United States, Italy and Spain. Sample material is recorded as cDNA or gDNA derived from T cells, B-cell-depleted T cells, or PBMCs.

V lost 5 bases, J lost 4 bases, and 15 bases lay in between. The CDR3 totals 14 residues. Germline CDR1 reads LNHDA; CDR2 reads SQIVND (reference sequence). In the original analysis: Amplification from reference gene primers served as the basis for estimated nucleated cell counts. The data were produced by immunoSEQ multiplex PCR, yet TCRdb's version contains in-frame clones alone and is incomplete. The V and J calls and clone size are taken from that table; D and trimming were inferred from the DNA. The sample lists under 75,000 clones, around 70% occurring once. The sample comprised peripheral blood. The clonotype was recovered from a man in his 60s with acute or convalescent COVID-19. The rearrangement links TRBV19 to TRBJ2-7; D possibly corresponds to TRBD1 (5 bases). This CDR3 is CASSVARGGYEQYF. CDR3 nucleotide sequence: TGTGCCAGTAGTGTCGCAAGGGGCGGATACGAGCAGTACTTC.